This entry lists 27 T cell receptor beta chains sequenced from one sample in a study of T-cell reconstitution after alpha-beta-depleted transplantation in children. The authors prepared the TCRbeta library with unique molecular identifiers. TCRdb independently ran MiXCR on the PCR reads; one entry per CDR3 protein. The sample lists 280,000 or so distinct CDR3 sequences; roughly 12% were seen once. The sequencing here drew on peripheral blood, taken 180 days after TCRalphabeta/CD19-depleted stem cell transplant. These TCRs come from a male patient aged 2 to 9 who had a stem cell transplant for chronic granulomatous disease, so the T cells may come from the graft donor.

This clonotype was counted ten times or more. The V and J genes are TRBV5-1 and TRBJ2-5; D not certain. The ends were cut back, 1 base at V and 5 bases at J, with 9 bases in the middle. Germline lookup yields CDR1 SGHRS and CDR2 YFSETQ. The CDR3 spans 13 residues. DNA for the CDR3: TGCGCCAGCAGCTTGTATCCCGCTGAGACCCAGTACTTC. Its protein product is CASSLYPAETQYF.

This clonotype came up many times. J is TRBJ1-6 and V is TRBV27; 8 bases fit TRBD1. Germline CDR1 and CDR2: MNHEY and SMNVEV (reference sequence). The CDR3 is made up of 17 amino acids. Trimming removed 5 bases from V and 5 bases from J; junction bases left unmatched: 11. The CDR3 loop reads CASSPRQGIRHNSPLHF. The CDR3 DNA sequence: TGTGCCAGCAGTCCAAGACAGGGGATAAGGCATAATTCACCCCTCCACTTT.

There are many counts of this clonotype. V is TRBV21-1 and J is TRBJ2-1; the table gives TRBD1 as D, unverified against the DNA. TRBV21-1 is recorded as a pseudogene. This CDR3 spans 19 amino acids. The CDR3 coding sequence is TGTGCCAGCGGACACCGCAGGTGGGGTACAGTGAGGTCCTACAATGAGCAGTTCTTC. Its translation: CASGHRRWGTVRSYNEQFF.

This clonotype has at least ten counts. DNA of the CDR3: TGCGCCAGCAGCTTGGAACGCTATGGCTACACCTTC. Its translation is CASSLERYGYTF. The chain combines TRBV5-1 with TRBJ1-2; D is undetermined. Germline V lookup: CDR1 SGHRS, CDR2 YFSETQ. Trimming took 0 bases from V and 4 from J, leaving 4 bases between them. This CDR3 is 12 amino acids long.

This clonotype was detected ten times or more. The chain employs TRBV20-1 and TRBJ2-3; TRBD2 is a possible D gene (6 bases). Germline V gives CDR1 DFQATT, CDR2 SNEGSKA (reference sequence). This CDR3 has 14 residues. The V and J ends lost 1 base and 3 bases respectively, with 11 bases between them. The DNA for the CDR3 is TGCAGTGCTAGAGTCCCGGGAGTGACAGATACGCAGTATTTT. This translates into CSARVPGVTDTQYF.

This clonotype turned up a few times. The V gene is TRBV30, the J gene TRBJ2-7, with 11 nucleotides matching TRBD1. This CDR3 region has 13 residues. Unmatched junction bases numbered 0, after V lost 1 base and J lost 4 bases. Germline lookup yields CDR1 GTSNPN and CDR2 SVGIG (reference sequence). The CDR3: CAWSGDRGYEQYF. The CDR3, as DNA: TGTGCCTGGAGTGGGGACAGGGGGTACGAGCAGTACTTC.

This clonotype came up many times. V is TRBV20-1 and J is TRBJ2-7; 10 bases align to TRBD2. The length of the CDR3 is 14 residues. V shed 4 bases, J shed 7 bases, and the junction held 10 bases outside the gene matches. Germline V gene sequence: CDR1 DFQATT, CDR2 SNEGSKA (reference sequence). Here the CDR3 reads CSATSPAGGEEQYF. In nucleotides, the CDR3 is TGCAGTGCTACGTCCCCAGCGGGAGGGGAAGAGCAGTACTTC.

This clonotype was recorded many times. The V call is TRBV18, the J call TRBJ2-3, with D uncertain. Looked up from germline, CDR1 is KGHSH and CDR2 is LQKENI. The CDR3 is 11 amino acids. Trimming took off 4 bases at V and 5 bases at J, with 4 bases between the two ends. The CDR3 DNA reads TGTGCCAGCTCACAGCAAGATACGCAGTATTTT. It encodes CASSQQDTQYF.

This clonotype was recorded at least ten times. The V gene is TRBV7-2, the J gene TRBJ2-5, with 10 bases aligning to TRBD1. V was pared by 5 bases and J by 7 bases, with 10 bases of the junction left unmatched. The V gene's germline CDR1 is SGHTA and CDR2 FQGNSA. The CDR3 contains 15 residues. The CDR3, as DNA: TGTGCCAGCAGCCAAGACAGGGGGCTACTGGGGACCCAGTACTTC. Protein product: CASSQDRGLLGTQYF.

The chain recombines TRBV23-1 with TRBJ2-2, with D uncertain. TRBV23-1 is annotated as an ORF whose role is uncertain. The CDR3 is 16 amino acids. V shed 0 bases and J shed 2 bases, with 10 bases lying between them. The CDR3 sequence: CASSQSTRSNTGELFF. CDR3 nucleotide sequence: TGCGCCAGCAGTCAATCAACACGGTCAAACACCGGGGAGCTGTTTTTT.

Of note for this clonotype: A read error is possible here, since a much larger clone lies one base away. The chain employs TRBV20-1 and TRBJ1-1, with D possibly being TRBD1 (6 bases). The germline gives CDR1 DFQATT, CDR2 SNEGSKA (reference sequence). Trimming removed 1 base at V and 4 bases at J, with 13 bases between. The CDR3 contains 14 residues. The CDR3 is CSARVKGGGTEAFF. The CDR3 DNA reads TGCAGTGCTAGAGTTAAAGGGGGTGGCACTGAAGCTTTCTTT.

This clonotype appeared a few times. This rearrangement joins TRBV12-3 or TRBV12-4 to TRBJ1-5; 10 bases fit TRBD1. This CDR3 has 15 residues. V dropped 5 bases and J dropped 3; count of bases not matched to a gene: 4. CDR3 residues: CASSRQGAHNQPQHF. CDR3 in DNA: TGTGCCAGCAGTCGACAGGGGGCCCACAATCAGCCCCAGCATTTT.

Ten or more counts support this clonotype. This sequence joins TRBV7-2 and TRBJ2-7; 7 bases match TRBD1. With 3 bases clipped from V and 3 bases from J, the junction kept 8 bases outside the gene matches. The CDR3 covers 15 residues. Per the germline V gene, CDR1 is SGHTA and CDR2 is FQGNSA. The CDR3 sequence is CASSFTGAPNYEQYF. The CDR3 region has the DNA TGTGCCAGCAGCTTTACAGGGGCCCCCAACTACGAGCAGTACTTC.

This clonotype has a count of ten or more. The V gene is TRBV11-2, the J gene TRBJ2-2, with D unclear. CDR1 and CDR2 (germline): SGHAT, FQNNGV. This CDR3 spans 16 amino acids. Trimming pared 5 bases from V and 2 bases from J, leaving 15 bases between. The CDR3: CASSRWSQYNTGELFF. The CDR3 DNA is TGTGCCAGCAGCCGGTGGAGTCAATACAACACCGGGGAGCTGTTTTTT.

This clonotype was counted ten times or more. The chain couples TRBV18 to TRBJ2-2, with D possibly called TRBD1 or TRBD2 (5 bases each). The CDR3 has 17 residues. Trimming took 3 bases from V and 1 from J, leaving 15 bases between them. CDR1 and CDR2 (germline): KGHSH, LQKENI. The CDR3 is CASSPPLGPMNTGELFF. CDR3 bases: TGTGCCAGCTCACCCCCCTTGGGACCGATGAACACCGGGGAGCTGTTTTTT. The full variable domain, in which reference TRBV18 and TRBJ2-2 provide the parts outside the CDR3, is NAGVMQNPRHLVRRRGQEARLRCSPMKGHSHVYWYRQLPEEGLKFMVYLQKENIIDESGMPKERFSAEFPKEGPSILRIQQVVRGDSAAYFCASSPPLGPMNTGELFFGEGSRLTVL.

This clonotype turned up a few times. This chain links TRBV16 with TRBJ2-7; D might be TRBD2 (5 bases). The CDR3 contains 15 residues. Germline CDR1 is KGHSY and CDR2 is FQNENV. Trimming pared 1 base from V and 2 bases from J, leaving 12 bases between. CDR3 sequence reads: CASSQYRRPTYEQYF. The CDR3 bases are TGTGCCAGCAGCCAATATCGGAGGCCCACCTACGAGCAGTACTTC.

This clonotype has only a few counts. The chain links TRBV7-9 to TRBJ2-1; D might be TRBD2 (6 bases). V dropped 9 bases and J dropped 7 bases, with 19 bases sitting between them. The CDR3 contains 14 residues. Germline V lookup: CDR1 SEHNR, CDR2 FQNEAQ (reference sequence). The CDR3 DNA is TGTGCCAGTCGTCGACTGGGCGGGGCGAATGAGCAGTTCTTC. It specifies CASRRLGGANEQFF.

This clonotype was counted at least ten times. This chain uses TRBV20-1 with TRBJ1-5; no clear D. The CDR3 consists of 14 residues. V was clipped by 0 bases and J by 0 bases, with 6 bases between them. Looked up from germline, CDR1 is DFQATT and CDR2 is SNEGSKA (reference sequence). CDR3 nucleotides: TGCAGTGCTAGAGAGAGCCATAGCAATCAGCCCCAGCATTTT. This gives the protein CSARESHSNQPQHF.

This clonotype was seen a handful of times. The rearrangement joins TRBV3-1 to TRBJ2-1; D remains unclear. The ends were cut back, 3 bases at V and 5 bases at J, with 17 bases in the middle. This CDR3 region has 16 residues. Germline V gene data show CDR1 as LGHDT and CDR2 as YNNKEL (reference sequence). DNA for the CDR3: TGTGCCAGCAGCCACATCGTTAGGGTTGGGAACAATGAGCAGTTCTTC. It codes for CASSHIVRVGNNEQFF.

This clonotype was found many times. The chain uses TRBV7-3 and TRBJ2-1; 11 bases match TRBD2. Trimming removed 5 bases from V and 9 bases from J; junction bases left unmatched: 6. Germline CDR1 is SGHTA and CDR2 is FQGTGA. The CDR3 sequence is 14 residues long. The CDR3 loop is CASSLGTSGGEQFF. In DNA, the CDR3 is TGTGCCAGCAGCCTAGGGACTAGCGGCGGTGAGCAGTTCTTC. The full variable domain, its missing parts supplied by reference TRBV7-3 and TRBJ2-1, is GAGVSQTPSNKVTEKGKYVELRCDPISGHTALYWYRQSLGQGPEFLIYFQGTGAADDSGLPNDRFFAVRPEGSVSTLKIQRTERGDSAVYLCASSLGTSGGEQFFGPGTRLTVL.

This clonotype was detected many times. This chain links TRBV29-1 with TRBJ1-1, with 9 bases aligning to TRBD1. The length of the CDR3 is 13 residues. Germline V gene lookup returns CDR1 SQVTM and CDR2 ANQGSEA. V was pared by 5 bases and J by 2 bases, with 3 bases of the junction left unmatched. CDR3 nucleotide sequence: TGCAGCGTTATGACAGGGGGTAACACTGAAGCTTTCTTT. It translates to CSVMTGGNTEAFF.

This clonotype was seen many times. The V and J genes are TRBV10-3 and TRBJ1-6; 8 bases fit TRBD1. J lost 7 bases, V lost 8 bases, and 10 bases had no gene match. Germline loops: CDR1 ENHRY, CDR2 SYGVKD. The CDR3 contains 15 residues. CDR3 sequence reads: CAIGQGTGINSPLHF. As DNA, the CDR3 is TGTGCCATCGGACAGGGCACAGGGATAAATTCACCCCTCCACTTT.

This clonotype was recorded many times. The chain carries TRBV11-2 and TRBJ2-3, with 11 positions matching TRBD2. Germline CDR1 reads SGHAT; CDR2 reads FQNNGV. V gave up 5 bases and J gave up 5 bases; unmatched junction bases: 9. The CDR3 spans 16 residues. CDR3 amino acids: CASSRSLAGVGDTQYF. CDR3 coding DNA: TGTGCCAGCAGCCGCTCACTAGCGGGAGTAGGAGATACGCAGTATTTT.

In its sample, this clonotype was seen a few times. CDR3 bases: TGTGCCATCGGGGACAGCTCCTACAATGAGCAGTTCTTC. Encoded protein: CAIGDSSYNEQFF. The chain carries TRBV10-3 and TRBJ2-1; TRBD1 matches at 7 bases. CDR3 length equals 13 residues. Germline CDR1 and CDR2: ENHRY and SYGVKD. With 8 bases clipped from V and 0 bases from J, the junction kept 1 base outside the gene matches.

The sample holds many counts of this clonotype. The genes are TRBV5-1 and TRBJ2-1, with 11 bases that match TRBD2. The germline gives CDR1 SGHRS, CDR2 YFSETQ. This CDR3 spans 18 amino acids. V dropped 3 bases and J dropped 4; count of bases not matched to a gene: 12. CDR3 nucleotides: TGCGCCAGCAGCTGGGGCCCGGGACTAGCGGACAAGTACAATGAGCAGTTCTTC. Its translation is CASSWGPGLADKYNEQFF.

In its sample, this clonotype was seen many times. The V call is TRBV19, the J call TRBJ2-7; perhaps TRBD1 as D (5 bases). This CDR3 region has 15 residues. Per the germline V gene, CDR1 is LNHDA and CDR2 is SQIVND (reference sequence). The V gene lost 0 bases and the J gene lost 5 bases, with 14 bases spanning the gap. The CDR3, as DNA: TGTGCCAGTAGTATAGACGGGTCGGCAGGGAACGAGCAGTACTTC. It specifies CASSIDGSAGNEQYF.

This clonotype occurred many times. The genes are TRBV20-1 and TRBJ2-3, with D maybe TRBD1 (5 bases). The germline V gene has CDR1 DFQATT and CDR2 SNEGSKA (reference sequence). Trimming removed 3 bases at V and 9 bases at J, with 19 bases between. The CDR3 length is 14 residues. CDR3 residues: CSASVSGALGTQYF. The CDR3 bases are TGCAGTGCTAGCGTGTCTGGGGCTCTAGGCACGCAGTATTTT.